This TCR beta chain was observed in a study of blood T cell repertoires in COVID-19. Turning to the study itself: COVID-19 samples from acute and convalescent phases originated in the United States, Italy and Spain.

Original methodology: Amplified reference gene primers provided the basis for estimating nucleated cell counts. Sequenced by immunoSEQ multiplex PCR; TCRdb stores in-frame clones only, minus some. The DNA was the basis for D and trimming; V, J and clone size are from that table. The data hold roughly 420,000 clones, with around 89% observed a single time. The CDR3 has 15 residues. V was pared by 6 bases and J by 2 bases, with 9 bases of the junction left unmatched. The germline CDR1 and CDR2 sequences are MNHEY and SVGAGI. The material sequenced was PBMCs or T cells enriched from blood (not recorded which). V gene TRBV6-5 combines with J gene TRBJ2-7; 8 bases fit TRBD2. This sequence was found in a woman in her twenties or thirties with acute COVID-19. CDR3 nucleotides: TGTGCCAGCAGCGCCATGGGGACTAGTGCCTACGAGCAGTACTTC. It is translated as CASSAMGTSAYEQYF.